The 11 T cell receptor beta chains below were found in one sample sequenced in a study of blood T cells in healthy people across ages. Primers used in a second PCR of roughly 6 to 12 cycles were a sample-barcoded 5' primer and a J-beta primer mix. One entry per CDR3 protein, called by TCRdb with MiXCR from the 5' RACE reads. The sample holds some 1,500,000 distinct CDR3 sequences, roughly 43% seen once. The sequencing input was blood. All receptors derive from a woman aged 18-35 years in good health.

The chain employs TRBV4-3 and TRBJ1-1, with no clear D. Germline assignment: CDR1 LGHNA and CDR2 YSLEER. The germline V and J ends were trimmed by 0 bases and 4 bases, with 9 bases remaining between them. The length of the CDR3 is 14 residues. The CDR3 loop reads CASSQDYRVTEAFF. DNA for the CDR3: TGCGCCAGCAGCCAAGACTACAGAGTCACTGAAGCTTTCTTT.

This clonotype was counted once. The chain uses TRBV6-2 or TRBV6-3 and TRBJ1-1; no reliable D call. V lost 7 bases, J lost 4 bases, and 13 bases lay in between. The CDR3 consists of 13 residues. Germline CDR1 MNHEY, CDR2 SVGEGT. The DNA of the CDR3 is TGTGCCAGCACCAAACACGGTGGCACTGAAGCTTTCTTT. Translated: CASTKHGGTEAFF.

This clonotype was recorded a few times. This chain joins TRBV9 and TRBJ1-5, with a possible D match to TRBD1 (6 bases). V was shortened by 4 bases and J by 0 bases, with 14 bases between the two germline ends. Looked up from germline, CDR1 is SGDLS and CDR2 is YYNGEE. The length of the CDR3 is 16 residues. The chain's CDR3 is CASSRFEDSSNQPQHF. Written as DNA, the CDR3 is TGTGCCAGCAGCCGATTTGAGGACAGTAGCAATCAGCCCCAGCATTTT.

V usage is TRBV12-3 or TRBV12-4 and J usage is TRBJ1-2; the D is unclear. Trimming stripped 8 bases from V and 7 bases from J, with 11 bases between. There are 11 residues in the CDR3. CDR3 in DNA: TGTGCCAGCGGAATTGGGGTTGGCTACACCTTC. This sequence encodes CASGIGVGYTF.

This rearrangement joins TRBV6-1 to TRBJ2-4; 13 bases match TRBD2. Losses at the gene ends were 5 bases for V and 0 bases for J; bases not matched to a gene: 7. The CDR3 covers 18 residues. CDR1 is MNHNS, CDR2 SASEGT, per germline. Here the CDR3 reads CASSPRTSGGLAKNIQYF. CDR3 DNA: TGTGCCAGCAGTCCGCGGACTAGCGGGGGACTAGCCAAAAACATTCAGTACTTC.

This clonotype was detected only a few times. The CDR3 sequence: CASSEGGGNYGYTF. Here the CDR3 DNA reads TGTGCCAGCAGCGAGGGGGGAGGGAACTATGGCTACACCTTC. The chain employs TRBV9 and TRBJ1-2, with D maybe TRBD1 (6 bases). Germline-derived CDR1 and CDR2 are SGDLS and YYNGEE. Trimming shortened V by 3 bases and J by 2 bases, and 11 bases separated the two germline ends. There are 14 residues in the CDR3.

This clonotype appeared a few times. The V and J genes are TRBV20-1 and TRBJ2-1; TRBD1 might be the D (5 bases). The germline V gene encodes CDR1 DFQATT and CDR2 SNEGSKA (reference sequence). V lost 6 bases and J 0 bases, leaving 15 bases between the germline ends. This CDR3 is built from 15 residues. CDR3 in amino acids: CSAIQARGSYNEQFF. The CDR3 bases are TGCAGTGCCATACAGGCTAGGGGCTCCTACAATGAGCAGTTCTTC.

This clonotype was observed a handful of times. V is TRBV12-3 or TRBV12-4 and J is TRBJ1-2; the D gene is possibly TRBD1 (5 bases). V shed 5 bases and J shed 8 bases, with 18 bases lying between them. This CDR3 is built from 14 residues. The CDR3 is CASSPVRVLRGYTF. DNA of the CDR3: TGTGCCAGCAGTCCCGTCAGGGTGCTGAGGGGCTACACCTTC.

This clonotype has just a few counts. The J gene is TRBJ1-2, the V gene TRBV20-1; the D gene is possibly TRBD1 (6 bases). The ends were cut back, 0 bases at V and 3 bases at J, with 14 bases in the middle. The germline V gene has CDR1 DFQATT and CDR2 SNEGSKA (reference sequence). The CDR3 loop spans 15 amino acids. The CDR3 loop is CSARDLVGGDYGYTF. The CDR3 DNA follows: TGCAGTGCTAGAGACCTGGTTGGGGGCGACTATGGCTACACCTTC.

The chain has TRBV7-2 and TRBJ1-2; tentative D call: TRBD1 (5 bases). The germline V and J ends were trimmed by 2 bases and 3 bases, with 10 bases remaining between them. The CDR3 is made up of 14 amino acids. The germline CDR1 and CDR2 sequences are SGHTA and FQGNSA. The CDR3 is CASSLTETDYGYTF. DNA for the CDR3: TGTGCCAGCAGCTTAACGGAGACAGACTATGGCTACACCTTC.

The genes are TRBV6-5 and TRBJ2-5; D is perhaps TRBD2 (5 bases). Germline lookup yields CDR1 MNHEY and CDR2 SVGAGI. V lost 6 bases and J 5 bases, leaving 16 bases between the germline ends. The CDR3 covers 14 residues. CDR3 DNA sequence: TGTGCCAGCAGCTCTTGGACTGATCGGGAGACCCAGTACTTC. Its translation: CASSSWTDRETQYF.